The next 27 T cell receptor beta chains were all read from a single sample in a study of regulatory T cells in long-lasting Graves disease. The TCR beta library used iRepertoire HTBI primers with Arm-PCR amplification of CDR3. TCRdb re-analysed the multiplex PCR reads in MiXCR, keeping a single row per CDR3 protein. The sample holds 400,000 to 500,000 distinct CDR3 sequences, less than 15% seen once. The time point was: newly diagnosed GD, antithyroid drugs for less than 3 months. Preparation of the TCR library used RNA extracted from PBMCs. Separately, the same data were catalogued under a study of T cells in Graves' hyperthyroidism and ophthalmopathy.

Specimen: peripheral blood mononuclear cells (PBMCs), collected at new diagnosis, from a patient treated with antithyroid drugs. The receptors were sampled from a woman in her 50s with Graves disease.

The CDR3 here is CASSPTTGNEQYF. As DNA, the CDR3 is TGTGCCAGCTCACCAACTACAGGGAACGAGCAGTACTTC. V usage is TRBV18 and J usage is TRBJ2-7; the D gene is possibly TRBD1 (6 bases). Germline V gene sequence: CDR1 KGHSH, CDR2 LQKENI. Trimming pared 2 bases from V and 5 bases from J, leaving 10 bases between. The CDR3 length is 13 residues.

For this clonotype: A much larger clone lies a single base off, so this may be a read error. The chain couples TRBV28 to TRBJ2-5, with TRBD2 matching 7 bases. Germline CDR1 and CDR2: MDHEN and SYDVKM. Trimming cost V 9 bases and J 7 bases; bases outside gene matches: 11. This CDR3 has 13 amino acids. The CDR3 DNA reads TGTGCCAGTGTGGTTGGACCGGGAGGGACCCAGTACTTC. Encoded protein: CASVVGPGGTQYF.

This clonotype was seen a handful of times. This chain links TRBV12-3 or TRBV12-4 with TRBJ1-2; D is unresolved. The CDR3 extends over 12 amino acids. V lost 0 bases to trimming and J lost 11 bases, with 10 bases between them. CDR3 residues: CASSLAPKAYTF. In DNA form, the CDR3 reads TGTGCCAGCAGTTTAGCGCCGAAGGCATACACCTTC.

This clonotype was counted at least ten times. CDR3 DNA: TGCAGTGCTACCCAGGGTTCGTCAGATACGCAGTATTTT. This encodes CSATQGSSDTQYF. This chain links TRBV20-1 with TRBJ2-3; D may be TRBD1 (5 bases). The CDR3 has 13 amino acids. Germline V gives CDR1 DFQATT, CDR2 SNEGSKA (reference sequence). The V end was cut by 4 bases, the J end by 4 bases, with 12 bases between.

The chain joins TRBV11-1 to TRBJ2-2; D is undetermined. This CDR3 has 16 amino acids. The germline CDR1 and CDR2 sequences are SGHAT and FQDESV (reference sequence). The germline V and J ends were trimmed by 5 bases and 5 bases, with 18 bases remaining between them. CDR3 nucleotide sequence: TGTGCCAGCAGCGCAGCACACAGACGAAGGACCGGGGAGCTGTTTTTT. Its protein product is CASSAAHRRRTGELFF.

On this clonotype itself: A read error may explain this, as a much larger clone is one base away. The chain employs TRBV13 and TRBJ2-7; a weak D match, TRBD2 (6 bases). Germline loops: CDR1 PRHDT, CDR2 FYEKMQ (reference sequence). With 5 bases removed from V and 7 bases from J, the gap between germline ends came to 30 bases. The CDR3 runs 18 residues. CDR3 bases: TGTGCCAGCAGCCTACTACAACTTGGAGGGCCGTCCTACAATGAGCAGTACTTC. Amino acids: CASSLLQLGGPSYNEQYF.

This clonotype came up many times. The chain has TRBV7-9 and TRBJ1-1; TRBD1 agrees at 11 bases. The CDR3 covers 18 residues. Germline assignment: CDR1 SEHNR and CDR2 FQNEAQ (reference sequence). The V segment lost 1 base and the J segment 4 bases; nucleotides outside the gene matches: 11. The CDR3 is CASSLEGQGAFVGTEAFF. The CDR3 DNA follows: TGTGCCAGCAGCTTAGAAGGACAGGGGGCGTTTGTCGGCACTGAAGCTTTCTTT.

This clonotype came up many times. The chain couples TRBV27 to TRBJ2-7; D unclear. V was trimmed by 6 bases and J by 3 bases, leaving 9 bases between them. Germline CDR1 is MNHEY and CDR2 is SMNVEV (reference sequence). The CDR3 totals 12 residues. CDR3 coding DNA: TGTGCCAGCAGAGACGGACGCTACGAGCAGTACTTC. It yields the protein CASRDGRYEQYF.

The table lists this clonotype with a few counts. V and J are TRBV6-1 and TRBJ2-1, with 10 bases identical to TRBD2. This CDR3 has 13 amino acids. The V and J ends lost 6 bases and 9 bases, in that order; junction bases with no gene match: 5. Germline CDR1 and CDR2: MNHNS and SASEGT. CDR3 nucleotide sequence: TGTGCCAGCAGCCTAGCGGGAGTGGGTGAGCAGTTCTTC. It encodes CASSLAGVGEQFF.

There are many counts of this clonotype. The chain combines TRBV15 with TRBJ2-3; no definite D call. The CDR3 consists of 13 residues. The V and J ends lost 6 bases and 0 bases respectively, with 7 bases between them. CDR1 and CDR2 (germline): LNHNV, YYDKDF (reference sequence). DNA for the CDR3: TGTGCCACCAGGCTACAGAGCACAGATACGCAGTATTTT. As protein: CATRLQSTDTQYF.

This clonotype showed up many times. CDR3: CASSLRDGARHEQFF. CDR3 sequence (DNA): TGTGCCAGCAGCTTAAGGGACGGAGCCCGTCATGAGCAGTTCTTC. The V gene is TRBV7-3, the J gene TRBJ2-1; D may be TRBD1 or TRBD2 (5 bases each). The V end was cut by 1 base, the J end by 8 bases, with 15 bases between. This CDR3 is 15 amino acids long. Germline-derived CDR1 and CDR2 are SGHTA and FQGTGA.

The V gene is TRBV9, the J gene TRBJ2-7; 14 bases fit TRBD2. Per the germline V gene, CDR1 is SGDLS and CDR2 is YYNGEE. There are 15 residues in the CDR3. Losses at the gene ends were 0 bases for V and 11 bases for J; bases not matched to a gene: 7. CDR3 coding DNA: TGTGCCAGCAGCGTAGCCCCGGGACTAGCGGGAGATAAGTACTTC. It codes for CASSVAPGLAGDKYF.

The chain is built from TRBV10-2 and TRBJ2-3; 9 positions match TRBD2. The CDR3 extends over 16 amino acids. CDR1 is WSHSY, CDR2 SAAADI, per germline. Losses at the gene ends were 5 bases for V and 2 bases for J; bases not matched to a gene: 8. CDR3 region: CASSLTSGRFTDTQYF. The CDR3 DNA follows: TGCGCCAGCAGTCTGACCAGCGGGAGGTTCACAGATACGCAGTATTTT.

This clonotype was recorded at least ten times. This chain connects TRBV27 to TRBJ1-5; D uncertain. V was cut by 5 bases and J by 2 bases, with 7 bases left in between. The CDR3 loop spans 13 amino acids. Looked up from germline, CDR1 is MNHEY and CDR2 is SMNVEV (reference sequence). The CDR3 region has the DNA TGTGCCAGCAGTATCTCAGGCAATCAGCCCCAGCATTTT. Amino acids: CASSISGNQPQHF.

This clonotype was picked up a small number of times. The rearrangement links TRBV12-3 or TRBV12-4 to TRBJ2-1; possibly TRBD2 for D (6 bases). Trimming removed 5 bases at V and 5 bases at J, with 16 bases between. The CDR3 is made up of 15 amino acids. The CDR3 loop is CASSSRLDGHNEQFF. For the CDR3, the DNA is TGTGCCAGCAGTAGTAGACTAGATGGCCACAATGAGCAGTTCTTC.

This clonotype was recorded many times. This chain links TRBV12-3 or TRBV12-4 with TRBJ2-1; D is perhaps TRBD1 (6 bases). V gave up 8 bases and J gave up 0 bases, with 14 bases separating them. The CDR3 runs 15 residues. CDR3 DNA: TGTGCCAGCGATACCGGACAGAGCTCCTACAATGAGCAGTTCTTC. This translates into CASDTGQSSYNEQFF.

This clonotype was found many times. The rearrangement links TRBV10-1 to TRBJ2-5; 9 positions match TRBD2. CDR1 WNHNN and CDR2 SYGVQD come from the germline V gene (reference sequence). This CDR3 spans 16 amino acids. Trimming at V came to 8 bases and at J to 3 bases, leaving 13 bases not matched to a gene. CDR3 bases: TGCGCCAGCCGACCGGGGTCTAGCGGGGTCGAAGAGACCCAGTACTTC. This translates into CASRPGSSGVEETQYF.

The table lists this clonotype with many counts. The V call is TRBV28, the J call TRBJ2-4; D perhaps matches TRBD1 (6 bases). CDR3 length equals 15 residues. The germline V gene has CDR1 MDHEN and CDR2 SYDVKM. Trimming left V 10 bases short and J 9 bases short, with 25 bases between. In DNA, the CDR3 is TGTGCCACAAACTCCGGGACACCCAAAGGTGGCATTCAGTACTTC. It codes for CATNSGTPKGGIQYF.

The table lists this clonotype with a few counts. The rearrangement uses TRBV7-3 and TRBJ1-2; D possibly corresponds to TRBD1 (6 bases). The CDR3 is 13 residues long. Trimming removed 6 bases at V and 3 bases at J, with 11 bases between. Germline V gene data show CDR1 as SGHTA and CDR2 as FQGTGA. The CDR3 reads CASSGGEDYGYTF. The DNA for the CDR3 is TGTGCCAGCAGTGGGGGCGAGGACTATGGCTACACCTTC.

This clonotype was found a few times. This chain uses TRBV19 with TRBJ2-1, with 7 bases that match TRBD1. In germline, CDR1 is LNHDA, CDR2 SQIVND (reference sequence). V lost 7 bases and J lost 6; bases outside the gene matches: 6. The CDR3 totals 13 residues. CDR3 bases: TGTGCCAGTATGGGGACAGCTTTCAATGAGCAGTTCTTC. Protein: CASMGTAFNEQFF.

This clonotype was seen repeatedly, ten times or more. V gene TRBV7-9 combines with J gene TRBJ2-1; 10 nucleotides line up with TRBD2. Germline V lookup: CDR1 SEHNR, CDR2 FQNEAQ (reference sequence). V trimming: 2 bases; J trimming: 8 bases; junction bases outside the gene matches: 9. There are 16 residues in the CDR3. Here the CDR3 DNA reads TGTGCCAGCAGCTTACGGCGGCTAGCGGGAGTTGATGAGCAGTTCTTC. It encodes CASSLRRLAGVDEQFF.

This clonotype came up a few times. V usage is TRBV6-5 and J usage is TRBJ1-2; 8 positions match TRBD1. The J segment lost 9 bases and the V segment lost 4 bases, leaving 7 bases of the junction unmatched. The CDR3 is made up of 13 amino acids. CDR1 and CDR2 from the germline V gene are MNHEY and SVGAGI. CDR3 region: CASSFGQGSSYTF. The CDR3 DNA reads as TGTGCCAGCAGTTTCGGACAGGGCTCTAGCTACACCTTC.

This clonotype was counted many times. The genes are TRBV11-2 and TRBJ2-6; D may be TRBD1 (6 bases). Trimming removed 0 bases at V and 10 bases at J, with 10 bases between. The CDR3 covers 14 residues. Germline values: CDR1 SGHAT, CDR2 FQNNGV. The CDR3 here is CASSLDGTLNVLTF. Written as DNA, the CDR3 is TGTGCCAGCAGCTTAGATGGGACATTAAACGTCCTGACTTTC.

As concerns this clonotype: This may be a read error, as it is one base from a much larger clone. This chain uses TRBV4-1 with TRBJ2-3, with a possible D match to TRBD1 (6 bases). The CDR3 totals 19 residues. The V end lost 1 base, the J end lost 0 bases, and 20 bases lay between the germline ends. Germline CDR1 reads MGHRA; CDR2 reads YSYEKL. The CDR3 nucleotides read TGCGCCAGCAGCCAAGGTCTAGGGCCGACAGGAAGGAGCACAGATACGCAGTATTTT. Translating gives CASSQGLGPTGRSTDTQYF.

This clonotype was counted ten times or more. The V gene is TRBV3-1, the J gene TRBJ1-4; 7 bases agree with TRBD1. The CDR3 is 14 residues long. The V and J ends lost 3 bases and 5 bases, in that order; junction bases with no gene match: 3. The germline CDR1 and CDR2 sequences are LGHDT and YNNKEL (reference sequence). The CDR3 region has the DNA TGTGCCAGCAGCCAGATACAGGGGAATGAAAAACTGTTTTTT. It is translated as CASSQIQGNEKLFF. The complete variable domain, with remaining parts taken from reference TRBV3-1 and TRBJ1-4, reads DTAVSQTPKYLVTQMGNDKSIKCEQNLGHDTMYWYKQDSKKFLKIMFSYNNKELIINETVPNRFSPKSPDKAHLNLHINSLELGDSAVYFCASSQIQGNEKLFFGSGTQLSVL.

In its sample, this clonotype was seen many times. This chain links TRBV24-1 with TRBJ2-5; 11 bases match TRBD2. V trimming: 2 bases; J trimming: 4 bases; junction bases outside the gene matches: 11. Germline V lookup: CDR1 KGHDR, CDR2 SFDVKD. The CDR3 consists of 18 residues. This CDR3 is CATSDSEFTSGSGETQYF. The CDR3 DNA follows: TGTGCCACCAGTGATTCCGAATTTACTAGCGGGAGTGGAGAGACCCAGTACTTC.

The rearrangement uses TRBV29-1 and TRBJ1-6, with D maybe TRBD1 (6 bases). The V end was cut by 4 bases, the J end by 6 bases, with 13 bases between. Germline CDR1 is SQVTM and CDR2 is ANQGSEA. The CDR3 loop spans 14 amino acids. CDR3 loop: CSVALGGFNSPLHF. The CDR3 bases are TGCAGCGTTGCGTTAGGGGGTTTTAATTCACCCCTCCACTTT.